This T cell receptor beta chain was captured by sequencing in a study of T-cell reconstitution after alpha-beta-depleted transplantation in children. Whole-study findings and limits: Several patients had high TCRbeta diversity at day 60; it came from surviving recipient T cells and thymic progenitors. It was reported that alpha-beta T cells came from several hundred expanded graft clones (about two months after transplant). Most T-cell counts and diversity one year after the transplant came from T cells that were newly produced.

The TCRbeta library was prepared with unique molecular identifiers. TCRdb re-derived calls from the PCR reads in MiXCR, one entry per CDR3 protein. Of nearly 250,000 distinct CDR3 sequences listed, around 7.5% are singletons. The CDR3 runs 15 residues. The J segment lost 6 bases and the V segment lost 7 bases, leaving 13 bases of the junction unmatched. CDR1 is SGHRS, CDR2 YFSETQ, per germline. This clonotype was picked up many times. Its antigen is still unknown. This specimen consisted of PBMCs, mostly from graft donor cells, obtained 180 days after TCRalphabeta/CD19-depleted stem cell transplant. The sequence came from a male patient younger than 18 who had a stem cell transplant for acute lymphoblastic leukemia, so the T cells may come from the graft donor. V and J are TRBV5-1 and TRBJ2-1; 7 bases line up with TRBD1. The CDR3: CASLPTGSGGNEQFF. The CDR3 DNA is TGCGCCAGCTTACCAACTGGGTCAGGGGGCAATGAGCAGTTCTTC.